This T cell receptor (beta chain) was obtained from a study of memory CD8 T cells in hepatitis C reinfection. Background on the study: Late or post reinfection samples were taken 12 to 24 weeks after detection.

General study results and limits: Conclusions on public clonotypes and secondary clearance were not definitive with five donors.

On this clone: The antigen remains undetermined. Other DNA sequences in the same sample also yield this CDR3.

Using immunoSEQ multiplex PCR, the repertoire was profiled, and TCRdb retains in-frame clones only, with some absent. There are around 45,000 clones in the sample; roughly 89% occur only once, and around 0.78% lies in the top ten. Regarding time point: late/post reinfection, 12 to 24 weeks after detection. No in vitro expansion preceded TCR sequencing of the sorted cells. Donors were people who inject drugs in the Montreal HEPCO cohort. The sample taken for sequencing was naive CD8+ T cells sorted from blood. This clonotype was sampled from a man between 18 and 29 years old with hepatitis C virus infection.

This chain's CDR3 is CASSLGTGANYGYTF. The CDR3 DNA reads TGTGCCAGCAGCTTGGGGACAGGGGCGAACTATGGCTACACCTTC. V usage is TRBV5-4 and J usage is TRBJ1-2, with TRBD1 matching over 9 bases. Losses at the gene ends were 0 bases for V and 2 bases for J; bases not matched to a gene: 2. Germline values: CDR1 SGHNT, CDR2 YYREEE (reference sequence). The length of the CDR3 is 15 residues.